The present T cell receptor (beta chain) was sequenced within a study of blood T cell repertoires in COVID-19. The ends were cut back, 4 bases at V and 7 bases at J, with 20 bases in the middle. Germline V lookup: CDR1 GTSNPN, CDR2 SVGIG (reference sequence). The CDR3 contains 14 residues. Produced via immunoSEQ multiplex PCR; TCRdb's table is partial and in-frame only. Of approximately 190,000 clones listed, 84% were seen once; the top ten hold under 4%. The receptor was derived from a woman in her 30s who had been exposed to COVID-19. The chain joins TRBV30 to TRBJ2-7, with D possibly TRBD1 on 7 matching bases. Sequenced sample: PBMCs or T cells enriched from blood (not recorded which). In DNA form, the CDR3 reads TGTGCCTGGAACCAAGGGGGGACAGCCGAGGAGCAGTACTTC. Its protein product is CAWNQGGTAEEQYF.